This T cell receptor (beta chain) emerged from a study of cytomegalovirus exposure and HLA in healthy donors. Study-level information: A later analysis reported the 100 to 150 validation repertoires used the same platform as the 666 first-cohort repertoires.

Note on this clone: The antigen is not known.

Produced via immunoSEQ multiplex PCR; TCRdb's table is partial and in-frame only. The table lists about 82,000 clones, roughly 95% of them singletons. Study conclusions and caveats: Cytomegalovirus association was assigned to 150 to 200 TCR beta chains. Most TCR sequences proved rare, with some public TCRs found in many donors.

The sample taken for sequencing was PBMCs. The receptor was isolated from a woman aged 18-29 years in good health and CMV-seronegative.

The CDR3 is CASSQETGTGVYEQYF. CDR3 bases: TGCGCCAGCAGCCAAGAGACCGGGACAGGGGTCTACGAGCAGTACTTC. The rearrangement links TRBV4-1 to TRBJ2-7; TRBD1 matches at 10 bases. This CDR3 region has 16 residues. J gave up 3 bases and V 0 bases, and 5 bases lay outside the gene matches. Germline V lookup: CDR1 MGHRA, CDR2 YSYEKL.